This T cell receptor (beta chain) was recovered during a study of read filtering for tumor transcriptome and immune sequencing. In its sample, this clonotype was seen many times. This library used approximately 0.4 ug RNA and molecular barcoded adaptors spanning alpha/delta and beta/gamma chains. TCRdb used MiXCR to reprocess the reads, holding one entry per CDR3 protein. This sample carries tens of thousands of distinct CDR3 sequences, roughly 19% of them seen once, and the ten largest clones take roughly 11%. Sequencing used a population of CD138-negative cells sorted from bone marrow. This clonotype was obtained from a donor at least 40 years old with multiple myeloma.

The CDR3 sequence is CASSPGTNYGYTF. The CDR3 DNA sequence: TGTGCCAGCAGCCCGGGGACTAACTATGGCTACACCTTC. The V and J genes are TRBV25-1 and TRBJ1-2; no reliable D call. The V and J ends lost 6 bases and 0 bases respectively, with 8 bases between them. Germline lookup yields CDR1 MGHDK and CDR2 SYGVNS. This CDR3 region has 13 residues.